These 9 T cell receptor beta chains originate from one sample sequenced in a study of blood T cell repertoires in COVID-19. The table came from immunoSEQ multiplex PCR; TCRdb's copy has only in-frame clones and leaves some out. Altogether roughly 99,000 clones are present, approximately 86% being singletons, with the ten largest covering 2.1%. The sequenced sample consisted of peripheral blood. Receptors originate from a man aged 50 to 59 with COVID-19, enrolled during active disease.

V gene TRBV27 combines with J gene TRBJ2-7; 8 nucleotides match TRBD1. Germline CDR1 is MNHEY and CDR2 is SMNVEV (reference sequence). The trim removed 5 bases at V and 2 bases at J, leaving 5 bases unmatched. This CDR3 comprises 14 residues. The CDR3 reads CASSIGTGPYEQYF. The CDR3 DNA is TGTGCCAGCAGTATTGGGACAGGCCCCTACGAGCAGTACTTC.

The V and J genes are TRBV4-2 and TRBJ1-5; TRBD1 might be the D (5 bases). V lost 2 bases and J 1 base, leaving 9 bases between the germline ends. The CDR3 runs to 15 residues. Germline CDR1 and CDR2: LGHNA and YNFKEQ. The CDR3 DNA reads as TGTGCCAGCAGCCAATTTGGGGGGAGCAATCAGCCCCAGCATTTT. Protein product: CASSQFGGSNQPQHF.

This chain connects TRBV18 to TRBJ2-1; D is possibly TRBD2 (6 bases). The germline gives CDR1 KGHSH, CDR2 LQKENI. The CDR3 totals 15 residues. Trimming took 1 base from V and 3 from J, leaving 10 bases between them. The CDR3 bases are TGTGCCAGCTCACCACTCGCGGGGCGCTACAATGAGCAGTTCTTC. It encodes CASSPLAGRYNEQFF.

This clone was counted between two and nine times. V is TRBV27 and J is TRBJ1-1; 7 nucleotides match TRBD1. CDR1 is MNHEY and CDR2 is SMNVEV in the germline V gene (reference sequence). This CDR3 has 16 amino acids. With V trimmed by 6 bases and J by 6 bases, 16 bases remained unmatched. The CDR3 region is CASSPRATGFVAEAFF. The DNA for the CDR3 is TGTGCCAGCAGCCCAAGGGCGACAGGGTTTGTTGCTGAAGCTTTCTTT.

V is TRBV19 and J is TRBJ1-5; no clear D gene. Trimming left V 1 base short and J 3 bases short, with 7 bases between. Germline assignment: CDR1 LNHDA and CDR2 SQIVND (reference sequence). The CDR3 has 14 residues. CDR3: CASSIGAANQPQHF. The CDR3 DNA is TGTGCCAGTAGTATAGGGGCAGCCAATCAGCCCCAGCATTTT.

The chain is built from TRBV20-1 and TRBJ2-7; D perhaps matches TRBD2 (6 bases). Germline V CDR1 and CDR2: DFQATT, SNEGSKA (reference sequence). Deletions cut 3 bases from V and 4 bases from J, with 13 bases between. This CDR3 has 13 amino acids. CDR3 in DNA: TGCAGTGCTAGTTCAGCTCGGGGGTACGAGCAGTACTTC. Amino acids: CSASSARGYEQYF.

This clone was observed once. The chain recombines TRBV6-2 or TRBV6-3 with TRBJ2-3; D may be TRBD1 (5 bases). Germline CDR1 reads MNHEY; CDR2 reads SVGEGT. The CDR3 length is 13 residues. Trimming pared 1 base from V and 5 bases from J, leaving 7 bases between. CDR3 nucleotides: TGTGCCAGCAGTTACTTAGGGGTAGATACGCAGTATTTT. Its protein product is CASSYLGVDTQYF.

This sequence joins TRBV5-4 and TRBJ2-5; perhaps TRBD1 as D (6 bases). This CDR3 spans 13 amino acids. From germline, CDR1 is SGHNT and CDR2 YYREEE (reference sequence). V shed 0 bases and J shed 3 bases, with 6 bases lying between them. DNA of the CDR3: TGTGCCAGCAGCTTGGACAGGGAAGAGACCCAGTACTTC. Translated, it gives CASSLDREETQYF.

V usage is TRBV27 and J usage is TRBJ1-4, with D tentatively TRBD1 (5 bases). CDR3 length: 12 residues. Germline V gives CDR1 MNHEY, CDR2 SMNVEV (reference sequence). In nucleotides, the CDR3 is TGTGCGACCGGCACAGGCTTAGGAAAACTGTTTTTT. This codes for CATGTGLGKLFF.